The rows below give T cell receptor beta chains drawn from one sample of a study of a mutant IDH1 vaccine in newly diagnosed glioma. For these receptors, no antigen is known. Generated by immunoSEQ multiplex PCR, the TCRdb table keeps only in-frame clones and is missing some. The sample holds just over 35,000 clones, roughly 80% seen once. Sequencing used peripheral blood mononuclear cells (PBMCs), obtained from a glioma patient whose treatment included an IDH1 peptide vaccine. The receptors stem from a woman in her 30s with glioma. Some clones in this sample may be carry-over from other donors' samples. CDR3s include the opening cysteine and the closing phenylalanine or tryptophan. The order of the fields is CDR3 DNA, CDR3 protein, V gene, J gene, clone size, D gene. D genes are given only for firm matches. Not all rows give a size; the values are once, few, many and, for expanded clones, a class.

TGCAGCGTTGCTAGCGGCTACGAGCAGTACTTC,CSVASGYEQYF,TRBV29-1,TRBJ2-7,NA,TRBD2
TGCGCCAGCAGCTCCGAAGGGCGAAAGGCCACAGATACGCAGTATTTT,CASSSEGRKATDTQYF,TRBV5-1,TRBJ2-3,NA,NA
TGTGCCAGCAGCTTGGCGGGGGGGATCAATGAGCAGTTCTTC,CASSLAGGINEQFF,TRBV5-8,TRBJ2-1,NA,TRBD2
TGTGCCAGCAGGGTACCGGGACAGGGAAGTTTGGGCTACACCTTC,CASRVPGQGSLGYTF,TRBV5-4,TRBJ1-2,once,TRBD1
TGTGCCAGCAGCGCATCTTACTTGGGCGAAGCTTTCTTT,CASSASYLGEAFF,TRBV6-5,TRBJ1-1,few,NA
TGTGCCAGCAGCTTCGACTACCTCGGGGGAAACACCGGGGAGCTGTTTTTT,CASSFDYLGGNTGELFF,TRBV11-2,TRBJ2-2,NA,NA
TGCAGCCTGAGCAGGGCGGCCTACAATGAGCAGTTCTTC,CSLSRAAYNEQFF,TRBV29-1,TRBJ2-1,NA,NA
NA,CSVGDGNMYF,TRBV29-1,TRBJ2-7,NA,NA
TGCGCCAGCAGCTCGATCACCTCGGTCCCTCTAGCGGGAGTCGGTAATGAGCAGTTCTTC,CASSSITSVPLAGVGNEQFF,TRBV5-1,TRBJ2-1,NA,TRBD2
TGCGCCAGCAGCCTTTACGACTCCTACAATGAGCAGTTCTTC,CASSLYDSYNEQFF,TRBV4-1,TRBJ2-1,NA,NA
TGTGCCAGCAGTTACAGGGTAGGGAACACTGAAGCTTTCTTT,CASSYRVGNTEAFF,TRBV28,TRBJ1-1,NA,NA
TGCGCCAGCAGCTTTACAGGTCTCTCTAACTATGGCTACACCTTC,CASSFTGLSNYGYTF,TRBV5-1,TRBJ1-2,NA,NA
TGCGCCAGCAGCTTAGCGGGAGCCCAAGAGACCCAGTACTTC,CASSLAGAQETQYF,TRBV5-1,TRBJ2-5,NA,TRBD2
TGTGCCAGCAGGCCCGACGGGAACTATGGCTACACCTTC,CASRPDGNYGYTF,TRBV6-1,TRBJ1-2,NA,NA